The 29 T cell receptor beta chains below all came from one sample that was sequenced in a study of shared clonotypes between healthy human individuals (dated by TCRdb to the early 2020s). Libraries came from the immunoSEQ multiplex PCR assay. Drawn from immuneACCESS, this table holds only the in-frame rearrangements with V and J called that TCRdb kept. Clones are partly lost; checked studies trace under half to an unresolved V gene and leave the rest unexplained. For this sample there are over 2 million clones; 85% to 95% appear just once. The ten largest account for roughly 1% of the sample. CD8 naive samples consisted of CD45RO-negative cells that were positively selected for CCR7, yielding a CD45RA+CCR7+ population without TemRA cells. The sequencing input was naive CD8+ T cells sorted from blood. The sample's cell subset or site label, decoded: CD45RA+CCR7+. The source is a young man in good health.

V and J are TRBV2 and TRBJ2-3; a weak D match, TRBD1 (6 bases). The V end lost 1 base, the J end lost 2 bases, and 13 bases lay between the germline ends. Per the germline V gene, CDR1 is SNHLY and CDR2 is FYNNEI. The CDR3 length is 16 residues. CDR3 protein: CASSEETRDITDTQYF. The DNA for the CDR3 is TGTGCCAGCAGTGAAGAAACCCGGGACATCACAGATACGCAGTATTTT.

The V call is TRBV5-6, the J call TRBJ1-2, with a tentative D call TRBD1 (5 bases). Germline lookup yields CDR1 SGHDT and CDR2 YYEEEE. V shed 1 base and J shed 2 bases, with 9 bases lying between them. This CDR3 region has 14 residues. The CDR3 DNA sequence: TGTGCCAGCAGCTTGATGGGGGACAACTATGGCTACACCTTC. Its translation: CASSLMGDNYGYTF.

J is TRBJ1-4 and V is TRBV7-2; D gene unclear. There are 16 residues in the CDR3. Germline CDR1 SGHTA, CDR2 FQGNSA. V lost 0 bases, J lost 7 bases, and 15 bases lay in between. CDR3 bases: TGTGCCAGCAGCTTAGCGCATGGAGGAACGGGTGAAAAACTGTTTTTT. Translated, it gives CASSLAHGGTGEKLFF.

The genes are TRBV27 and TRBJ1-4; the D gene is possibly TRBD1 (5 bases). Germline loops: CDR1 MNHEY, CDR2 SMNVEV (reference sequence). V was shortened by 5 bases and J by 0 bases, with 13 bases between the two germline ends. The CDR3 is 16 amino acids. The CDR3 coding sequence is TGTGCCAGCAGTCTAGGTGGGACTGCAACTAATGAAAAACTGTTTTTT. Protein sequence: CASSLGGTATNEKLFF.

The chain is built from TRBV6-5 and TRBJ2-7; D tentatively fits TRBD1 or TRBD2 (5 bases each). Germline V CDR1 and CDR2: MNHEY, SVGAGI. The CDR3 extends over 14 amino acids. V was pared by 0 bases and J by 3 bases, with 9 bases between. Here the CDR3 DNA reads TGTGCCAGCAGTTACTCGGGACGGTTCTACGAGCAGTACTTC. This translates into CASSYSGRFYEQYF.

This clone appeared a single time. At the DNA level, this CDR3 is encoded by other sequences in the same sample as well. The chain is built from TRBV6-5 and TRBJ2-1, with D possibly TRBD2 on 6 matching bases. The CDR3 is made up of 14 amino acids. The V gene's germline CDR1 is MNHEY and CDR2 SVGAGI. Trimming took off 5 bases at V and 4 bases at J, with 12 bases between the two ends. The CDR3 DNA reads as TGTGCCAGCAGTGCGGGACTCACTTACAATGAGCAGTTCTTC. It codes for CASSAGLTYNEQFF.

The J gene is TRBJ1-5, the V gene TRBV28; D perhaps matches TRBD1 (5 bases). This CDR3 comprises 18 residues. V dropped 3 bases and J dropped 5 bases, with 23 bases sitting between them. Germline V gene lookup returns CDR1 MDHEN and CDR2 SYDVKM. The CDR3 DNA reads TGTGCCAGCAGTTTGACGTTGGGGGAGGAGGGAGGGGATCAGCCCCAGCATTTT. Translation gives CASSLTLGEEGGDQPQHF.

V usage is TRBV4-1 and J usage is TRBJ1-3; no definite D call. Trimming pared 1 base from V and 2 bases from J, leaving 9 bases between. This CDR3 comprises 15 residues. Germline loops: CDR1 MGHRA, CDR2 YSYEKL. CDR3 coding DNA: TGCGCCAGCAGCCAAGCAAAACCTGCTGGAAACACCATATATTTT. Translated, it gives CASSQAKPAGNTIYF.

This chain links TRBV29-1 with TRBJ1-4; perhaps TRBD1 as D (5 bases). Germline CDR1 is SQVTM and CDR2 is ANQGSEA. The CDR3 sequence is 14 residues long. V lost 7 bases to trimming and J lost 3 bases, with 15 bases between them. The CDR3 DNA sequence: TGCAGCGCCGTCATTTCAGGGTCTAATGAAAAACTGTTTTTT. The encoded protein is CSAVISGSNEKLFF.

The rearrangement uses TRBV4-1 and TRBJ1-2; TRBD1 matches 7 bases. Germline V CDR1 and CDR2: MGHRA, YSYEKL. CDR3 length: 15 amino acids. V lost 0 bases to trimming and J lost 3 bases; unmatched junction nucleotides: 4. The CDR3 DNA reads TGCGCCAGCAGCCAAGAAGGACAGGTTGACTATGGCTACACCTTC. The encoded protein is CASSQEGQVDYGYTF.

J is TRBJ2-2 and V is TRBV7-6; 8 positions agree with TRBD2. With 5 bases clipped from V and 4 bases from J, the junction kept 9 bases outside the gene matches. CDR1 SGHVS and CDR2 FNYEAQ come from the germline V gene. This CDR3 region has 16 residues. CDR3 in amino acids: CASSGESGGFTGELFF. The CDR3 coding sequence is TGTGCCAGCAGCGGAGAAAGCGGGGGATTCACCGGGGAGCTGTTTTTT.

The chain recombines TRBV30 with TRBJ1-5; a possible D gene is TRBD1 (5 bases). Trimming took off 5 bases at V and 3 bases at J, with 11 bases between the two ends. The V gene's germline CDR1 is GTSNPN and CDR2 SVGIG (reference sequence). The CDR3 sequence is 13 residues long. CDR3 bases: TGTGCCTGGTCCACAGGCTTCAATCAGCCCCAGCATTTT. Translating it yields CAWSTGFNQPQHF.

The CDR3 spells CASSPHEGPPSSYNSPLHF. The CDR3 DNA reads TGTGCCAGCTCCCCTCACGAAGGCCCCCCGAGCTCCTATAATTCACCCCTCCACTTT. The chain recombines TRBV18 with TRBJ1-6; D not resolved. The CDR3 totals 19 residues. The germline V gene has CDR1 KGHSH and CDR2 LQKENI. The ends were cut back, 6 bases at V and 0 bases at J, with 21 bases in the middle.

In regard to this clone: Other DNA sequences in this sample translate to the same CDR3. The CDR3 bases are TGTGCCAGCAGTTACTCGGGCGGCACAGATACGCAGTATTTT. It specifies CASSYSGGTDTQYF. The J gene is TRBJ2-3, the V gene TRBV6-5, with D uncertain. Trimming took 0 bases from V and 1 from J, leaving 5 bases between them. The V gene's germline CDR1 is MNHEY and CDR2 SVGAGI. This CDR3 spans 14 amino acids.

This chain connects TRBV5-1 to TRBJ2-1, with D possibly TRBD1 on 5 matching bases. The CDR3 totals 13 residues. The germline V gene has CDR1 SGHRS and CDR2 YFSETQ. V was shortened by 0 bases and J by 8 bases, with 9 bases between the two germline ends. The CDR3: CASSLVGEHEQFF. Written as DNA, the CDR3 is TGCGCCAGCAGCTTGGTAGGGGAACATGAGCAGTTCTTC. The whole variable domain, filled in from reference TRBV5-1 and TRBJ2-1, reads KAGVTQTPRYLIKTRGQQVTLSCSPISGHRSVSWYQQTPGQGLQFLFEYFSETQRNKGNFPGRFSGRQFSNSRSEMNVSTLELGDSALYLCASSLVGEHEQFFGPGTRLTVL.

As for this clone: This specimen includes other DNA sequences encoding the same CDR3. The chain couples TRBV5-4 to TRBJ2-2, with D unclear. The V end lost 2 bases, the J end lost 2 bases, and 4 bases lay between the germline ends. The CDR3 spans 13 residues. Germline lookup yields CDR1 SGHNT and CDR2 YYREEE (reference sequence). The DNA of the CDR3 is TGTGCCAGCAGCTTTGGTAACACCGGGGAGCTGTTTTTT. Translating gives CASSFGNTGELFF.

This clone was recorded a few times. The rearrangement links TRBV30 to TRBJ2-3; D remains ambiguous. The germline V and J ends were trimmed by 3 bases and 0 bases, with 10 bases remaining between them. Germline CDR1 and CDR2: GTSNPN and SVGIG (reference sequence). The CDR3 covers 14 residues. The CDR3 is CAWRARPSTDTQYF. CDR3 nucleotide sequence: TGTGCCTGGAGGGCCCGCCCTAGCACAGATACGCAGTATTTT.

The chain has TRBV5-6 and TRBJ2-3; TRBD2 aligns across 8 bases. The V segment lost 4 bases and the J segment 11 bases; nucleotides outside the gene matches: 12. Looked up from germline, CDR1 is SGHDT and CDR2 is YYEEEE. This CDR3 comprises 14 residues. The CDR3 sequence: CASSIIEREPLQYF. Here the CDR3 DNA reads TGTGCCAGCAGCATTATAGAGCGGGAGCCCCTGCAGTATTTT.

CDR3: CASSRWASGQETQYF. The CDR3 bases are TGCGCCAGCTCAAGGTGGGCTAGCGGGCAAGAGACCCAGTACTTC. This sequence joins TRBV5-1 and TRBJ2-5; 8 bases fit TRBD2. The V and J ends lost 7 bases and 2 bases, in that order; junction bases with no gene match: 10. This CDR3 has 15 residues. Germline lookup yields CDR1 SGHRS and CDR2 YFSETQ. Variable domain in full (rest from reference TRBV5-1 and TRBJ2-5): KAGVTQTPRYLIKTRGQQVTLSCSPISGHRSVSWYQQTPGQGLQFLFEYFSETQRNKGNFPGRFSGRQFSNSRSEMNVSTLELGDSALYLCASSRWASGQETQYFGPGTRLLVL.

With respect to this clone: Other DNA variants within this sample encode the same CDR3. The rearrangement joins TRBV29-1 to TRBJ2-2; D gene uncertain. In germline, CDR1 is SQVTM, CDR2 ANQGSEA. The CDR3 contains 13 residues. The ends were cut back, 1 base at V and 1 base at J, with 4 bases in the middle. The CDR3 bases are TGCAGCGTTGAAGTGGTGAACACCGGGGAGCTGTTTTTT. Amino acids: CSVEVVNTGELFF.

The chain has TRBV11-2 and TRBJ2-5; TRBD2 aligns across 7 bases. J gave up 1 base and V 5 bases, and 7 bases lay outside the gene matches. Germline V gene lookup returns CDR1 SGHAT and CDR2 FQNNGV. The CDR3 covers 15 residues. The CDR3 DNA reads TGTGCCAGCAGCGATTGGACTAGTCCCCAAGAGACCCAGTACTTC. Its translation is CASSDWTSPQETQYF.

The CDR3 reads CASSGGFSTDTQYF. The CDR3 nucleotides read TGTGCCAGCAGTGGAGGGTTTAGCACAGATACGCAGTATTTT. The V gene is TRBV9, the J gene TRBJ2-3; tentatively, D is TRBD2 (6 bases). Germline CDR1 and CDR2: SGDLS and YYNGEE. The length of the CDR3 is 14 residues. V was pared by 5 bases and J by 0 bases, with 10 bases between. The whole variable domain, filled in from reference TRBV9 and TRBJ2-3, reads DSGVTQTPKHLITATGQRVTLRCSPRSGDLSVYWYQQSLDQGLQFLIQYYNGEERAKGNILERFSAQQFPDLHSELNLSSLELGDSALYFCASSGGFSTDTQYFGPGTRLTVL.

The V call is TRBV7-9, the J call TRBJ2-3; D might be TRBD2 (5 bases). The length of the CDR3 is 15 residues. In germline, CDR1 is SEHNR, CDR2 FQNEAQ (reference sequence). Trimming removed 1 base from V and 3 bases from J, with 11 bases in between. CDR3 in amino acids: CASSLGTLRTDTQYF. In DNA, the CDR3 is TGTGCCAGCAGCTTAGGGACTCTTCGTACAGATACGCAGTATTTT. The full variable domain, in which reference TRBV7-9 and TRBJ2-3 provide the parts outside the CDR3, is DTGVSQNPRHKITKRGQNVTFRCDPISEHNRLYWYRQTLGQGPEFLTYFQNEAQLEKSRLLSDRFSAERPKGSFSTLEIQRTEQGDSAMYLCASSLGTLRTDTQYFGPGTRLTVL.

The chain combines TRBV23-1 with TRBJ1-5; a possible D gene is TRBD1 (5 bases). TRBV23-1 is an ORF for which the function is uncertain. There are 18 residues in the CDR3. Trimming shortened V by 0 bases and J by 5 bases, and 20 bases separated the two germline ends. CDR3 sequence: CASSQSEIKRRGYQPQHF. The CDR3 nucleotides read TGCGCCAGCAGTCAATCGGAAATAAAAAGGAGGGGATATCAGCCCCAGCATTTT.

The V call is TRBV27, the J call TRBJ1-3, with D possibly matching TRBD1 (5 bases). CDR1 MNHEY and CDR2 SMNVEV come from the germline V gene (reference sequence). V shed 2 bases and J shed 4 bases, with 15 bases lying between them. The CDR3 length is 16 residues. The CDR3 region has the DNA TGTGCCAGCAGTTTAGCGGGGGGTTATTCCGGAAACACCATATATTTT. Amino acids: CASSLAGGYSGNTIYF.

This chain links TRBV29-1 with TRBJ2-3; the D is unclear. The germline CDR1 and CDR2 sequences are SQVTM and ANQGSEA. CDR3 length: 12 amino acids. Trimming pared 7 bases from V and 3 bases from J, leaving 11 bases between. CDR3 nucleotide sequence: TGCAGCGCGATAGACCGGACAGATACGCAGTATTTT. This codes for CSAIDRTDTQYF.

This chain connects TRBV9 to TRBJ1-3, with D tentatively TRBD1 (5 bases). The length of the CDR3 is 18 residues. Germline V CDR1 and CDR2: SGDLS, YYNGEE. V was clipped by 3 bases and J by 4 bases, with 23 bases between them. The CDR3 loop is CASSAYFAAWDSGNTIYF. The CDR3 DNA reads as TGTGCCAGCAGCGCATACTTTGCTGCCTGGGACTCGGGAAACACCATATATTTT.

The rearrangement links TRBV5-6 to TRBJ2-3; D might be TRBD2 (5 bases). Deletions cut 6 bases from V and 0 bases from J, with 20 bases between. Germline V gene sequence: CDR1 SGHDT, CDR2 YYEEEE. CDR3 length: 17 amino acids. DNA of the CDR3: TGTGCCAGCATTCTCGGGGTAATTCCTGGTAGCACAGATACGCAGTATTTT. It codes for CASILGVIPGSTDTQYF.

This rearrangement joins TRBV27 to TRBJ2-7; TRBD1 might be the D (8 bases). V dropped 3 bases and J dropped 4 bases, with 19 bases sitting between them. The CDR3 extends over 16 amino acids. Germline-derived CDR1 and CDR2 are MNHEY and SMNVEV (reference sequence). The CDR3 loop reads CASSFATGGVFYEQYF. As DNA, the CDR3 is TGTGCCAGCAGTTTCGCAACAGGGGGGGTGTTTTACGAGCAGTACTTC.